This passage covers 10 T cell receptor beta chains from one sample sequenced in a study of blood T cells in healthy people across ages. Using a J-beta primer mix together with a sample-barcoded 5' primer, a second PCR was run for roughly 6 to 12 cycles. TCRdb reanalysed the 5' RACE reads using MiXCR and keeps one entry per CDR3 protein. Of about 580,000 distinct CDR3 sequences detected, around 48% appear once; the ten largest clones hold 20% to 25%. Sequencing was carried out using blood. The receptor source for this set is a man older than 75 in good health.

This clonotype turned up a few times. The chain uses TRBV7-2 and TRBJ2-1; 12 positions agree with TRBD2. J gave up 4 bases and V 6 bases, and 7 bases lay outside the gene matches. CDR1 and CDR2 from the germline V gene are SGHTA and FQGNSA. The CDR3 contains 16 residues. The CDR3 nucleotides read TGTGCCAGCAGTCTAATAGGACTAGCGGGGTACAATGAGCAGTTCTTC. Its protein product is CASSLIGLAGYNEQFF.

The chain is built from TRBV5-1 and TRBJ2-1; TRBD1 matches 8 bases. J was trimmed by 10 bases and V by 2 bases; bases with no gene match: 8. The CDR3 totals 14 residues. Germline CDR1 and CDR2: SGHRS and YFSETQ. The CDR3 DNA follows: TGCGCCAGCAGCTTCTCCAGGGGGCCGAGGGAGCAGTTCTTC. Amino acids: CASSFSRGPREQFF. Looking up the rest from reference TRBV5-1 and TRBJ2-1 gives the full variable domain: KAGVTQTPRYLIKTRGQQVTLSCSPISGHRSVSWYQQTPGQGLQFLFEYFSETQRNKGNFPGRFSGRQFSNSRSEMNVSTLELGDSALYLCASSFSRGPREQFFGPGTRLTVL.

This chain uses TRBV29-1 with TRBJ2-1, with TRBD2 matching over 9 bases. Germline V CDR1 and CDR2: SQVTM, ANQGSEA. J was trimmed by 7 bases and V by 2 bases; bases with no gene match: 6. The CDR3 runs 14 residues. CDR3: CSVENSGGPNEQFF. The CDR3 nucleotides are TGCAGCGTTGAAAATAGCGGGGGACCAAATGAGCAGTTCTTC.

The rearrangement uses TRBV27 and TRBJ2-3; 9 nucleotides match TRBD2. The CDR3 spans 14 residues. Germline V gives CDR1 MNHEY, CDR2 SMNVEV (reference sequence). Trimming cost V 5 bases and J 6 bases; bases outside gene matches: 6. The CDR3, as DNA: TGTGCCAGCAGTCCAAGGACTAGCGAGGATACGCAGTATTTT. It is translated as CASSPRTSEDTQYF.

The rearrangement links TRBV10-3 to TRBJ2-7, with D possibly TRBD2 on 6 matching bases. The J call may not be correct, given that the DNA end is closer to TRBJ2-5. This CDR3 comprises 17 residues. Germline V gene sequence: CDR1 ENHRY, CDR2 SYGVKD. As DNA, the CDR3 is TGTGCCATCAGTGAGTCGACTCCTGGGAGGTCATATGAGACCCAGTACTTC. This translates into CAISESTPGRSYETQYF.

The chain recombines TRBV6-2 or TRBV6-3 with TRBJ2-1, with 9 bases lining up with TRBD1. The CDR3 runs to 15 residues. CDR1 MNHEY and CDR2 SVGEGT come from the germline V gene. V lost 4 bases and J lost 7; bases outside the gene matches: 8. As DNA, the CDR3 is TGTGCCAGCAGTTTCGGGACAGGGTCACCGAATGAGCAGTTCTTC. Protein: CASSFGTGSPNEQFF.

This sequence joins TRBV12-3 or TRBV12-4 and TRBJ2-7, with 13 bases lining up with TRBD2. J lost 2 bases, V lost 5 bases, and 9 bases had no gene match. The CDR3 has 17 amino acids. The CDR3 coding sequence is TGTGCCAGCAGTACCCGGACTAGCGGGAGATGGACCTACGAGCAGTACTTC. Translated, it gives CASSTRTSGRWTYEQYF.

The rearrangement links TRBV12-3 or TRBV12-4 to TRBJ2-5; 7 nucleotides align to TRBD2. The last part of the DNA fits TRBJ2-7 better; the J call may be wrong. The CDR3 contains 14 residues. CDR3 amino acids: CAISEGGSKDEQYF. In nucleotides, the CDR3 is TGTGCCATATCTGAGGGCGGGAGTAAGGACGAGCAGTACTTC.

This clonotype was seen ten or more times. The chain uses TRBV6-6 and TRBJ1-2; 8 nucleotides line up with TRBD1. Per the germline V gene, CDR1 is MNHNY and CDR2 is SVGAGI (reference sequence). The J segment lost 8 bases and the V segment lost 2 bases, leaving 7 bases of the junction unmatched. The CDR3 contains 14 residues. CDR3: CASSYGQGTGGYTF. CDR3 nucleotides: TGTGCCAGCAGTTACGGACAGGGAACAGGAGGCTACACCTTC.

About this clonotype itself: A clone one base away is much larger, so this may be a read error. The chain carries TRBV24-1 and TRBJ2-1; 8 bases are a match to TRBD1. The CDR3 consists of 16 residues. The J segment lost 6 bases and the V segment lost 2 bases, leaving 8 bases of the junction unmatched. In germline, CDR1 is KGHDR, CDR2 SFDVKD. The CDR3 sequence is CATSDSAGGIVNEQFF. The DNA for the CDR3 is TGTGCCACCAGTGATTCGGCAGGGGGCATTGTCAATGAGCAGTTCTTC.